One sample yielded the 21 T cell receptor beta chains listed below, sequenced in a study of human T cells and chemical hapten exposure. Time point reported: healthy volunteer bleed at 6 weeks. It was unfractionated whole blood from which total RNA was extracted. TCRdb reanalysed the RACE reads using MiXCR and keeps one entry per CDR3 protein. The sample has fewer than 85,000 distinct CDR3 sequences, around 9.3% seen once; the top ten hold 1.5% to 2%. The sample taken for sequencing was whole blood. These receptors all stem from a female donor in good health. Some clones in this sample may be carry-over from other donors' samples.

The genes are TRBV12-3 or TRBV12-4 and TRBJ1-1; TRBD1 aligns across 7 bases. V was pared by 0 bases and J by 4 bases, with 2 bases of the junction left unmatched. The CDR3 runs 14 residues. This chain's CDR3 is CASSLAGTVTEAFF. The CDR3 DNA follows: TGTGCCAGCAGTTTAGCCGGGACAGTCACTGAAGCTTTCTTT.

There are a few counts of this clonotype. V is TRBV7-6 and J is TRBJ2-3; D uncertain. The CDR3 totals 14 residues. Trimming stripped 1 base from V and 5 bases from J, with 10 bases between. CDR1 SGHVS and CDR2 FNYEAQ come from the germline V gene. CDR3 sequence reads: CASSLGSGGDTQYF. CDR3 DNA: TGTGCCAGCAGCTTAGGTTCAGGCGGAGATACGCAGTATTTT.

This clonotype was seen at least ten times. The V call is TRBV9, the J call TRBJ1-1; no clear D gene. CDR1 is SGDLS, CDR2 YYNGEE, per germline. With 0 bases removed from V and 4 bases from J, the gap between germline ends came to 7 bases. CDR3 size: 13 residues. CDR3 sequence reads: CASSVERSTEAFF. As DNA, the CDR3 is TGTGCCAGCAGCGTAGAGCGGTCCACTGAAGCTTTCTTT.

This clonotype was detected a few times. This chain connects TRBV14 to TRBJ1-1, with a tentative D call TRBD1 (6 bases). Trimming shortened V by 2 bases and J by 2 bases, and 9 bases separated the two germline ends. From germline, CDR1 is SGHDN and CDR2 FVKESK. The CDR3 runs 14 residues. CDR3 nucleotide sequence: TGTGCCAGCAGCCAACGGACAGCAAACACTGAAGCTTTCTTT. It is translated as CASSQRTANTEAFF. The full variable domain, in which reference TRBV14 and TRBJ1-1 provide the parts outside the CDR3, is EAGVTQFPSHSVIEKGQTVTLRCDPISGHDNLYWYRRVMGKEIKFLLHFVKESKQDESGMPNNRFLAERTGGTYSTLKVQPAELEDSGVYFCASSQRTANTEAFFGQGTRLTVV.

This clonotype has ten or more counts. The gene calls are TRBV4-3 and TRBJ2-3; the match to TRBD2 covers 13 bases. The CDR3 length is 17 residues. The germline gives CDR1 LGHNA, CDR2 YSLEER. J lost 4 bases, V lost 2 bases, and 6 bases had no gene match. Here the CDR3 reads CASSQLAGTSGADTQYF. The CDR3 DNA reads as TGCGCCAGCAGCCAACTTGCCGGGACTAGCGGGGCAGATACGCAGTATTTT.

In its sample, this clonotype was seen many times. The CDR3 region is CSVDGGWNTEAFF. CDR3 DNA sequence: TGCAGCGTTGACGGGGGATGGAACACTGAAGCTTTCTTT. The V call is TRBV29-1, the J call TRBJ1-1; tentative D call: TRBD1 (5 bases). The CDR3 has 13 residues. V lost 3 bases, J lost 1 base, and 9 bases lay in between. Germline V gene sequence: CDR1 SQVTM, CDR2 ANQGSEA.

The gene calls are TRBV28 and TRBJ2-7; 7 bases align to TRBD2. V dropped 7 bases and J dropped 6; count of bases not matched to a gene: 15. The CDR3 length is 15 residues. Germline CDR1 is MDHEN and CDR2 is SYDVKM. CDR3: CASTPPTSSPAEQYF. The CDR3 region has the DNA TGTGCCAGCACCCCTCCGACTAGCTCCCCCGCCGAGCAGTACTTC. Based on the CDR3 plus reference TRBV28 and TRBJ2-7, the full variable domain is DVKVTQSSRYLVKRTGEKVFLECVQDMDHENMFWYRQDPGLGLRLIYFSYDVKMKEKGDIPEGYSVSREKKERFSLILESASTNQTSMYLCASTPPTSSPAEQYFGPGTRLTVT.

The chain combines TRBV4-3 with TRBJ1-5; perhaps TRBD1 as D (5 bases). V lost 0 bases and J lost 7, with 13 bases in between. Per the germline V gene, CDR1 is LGHNA and CDR2 is YSLEER. This CDR3 comprises 15 residues. CDR3 sequence (DNA): TGCGCCAGCAGCCAAGATCGCCAGGGAAGCCAGCCCCAGCATTTT. This codes for CASSQDRQGSQPQHF.

The sample holds a few counts of this clonotype. The chain joins TRBV5-4 to TRBJ1-2; D uncertain. The CDR3 length is 13 residues. From germline, CDR1 is SGHNT and CDR2 YYREEE (reference sequence). V shed 4 bases and J shed 4 bases, with 11 bases lying between them. In nucleotides, the CDR3 is TGTGCCAGCAGCGGCTCAGCCTTCTATGGCTACACCTTC. Translation gives CASSGSAFYGYTF.

This sequence joins TRBV10-3 and TRBJ2-7; D is perhaps TRBD1 or TRBD2 (5 bases each). Between the trimmed V and J ends, which lost 4 bases and 4 bases, there was a span of 20 bases. The CDR3 contains 16 residues. The germline V gene encodes CDR1 ENHRY and CDR2 SYGVKD. CDR3 in amino acids: CAISALHRQGAYEQYF. As DNA, the CDR3 is TGTGCCATCAGTGCCCTCCATCGCCAGGGAGCGTACGAGCAGTACTTC.

This clonotype has at least ten counts. This chain joins TRBV7-9 and TRBJ1-3, with D possibly being TRBD1 (5 bases). CDR1 is SEHNR, CDR2 FQNEAQ, per germline (reference sequence). The CDR3 contains 18 residues. The germline V and J ends were trimmed by 5 bases and 0 bases, with 20 bases remaining between them. CDR3 nucleotide sequence: TGTGCCAGCAGCGCGACCACCGGGGCGGAATCCTCTGGAAACACCATATATTTT. This codes for CASSATTGAESSGNTIYF.

This clonotype was recorded a few times. The rearrangement joins TRBV2 to TRBJ2-3; 7 bases fit TRBD2. This CDR3 spans 16 amino acids. The germline V gene has CDR1 SNHLY and CDR2 FYNNEI. The V gene end was trimmed by 6 bases and the J gene end by 1 base; junction bases not matched to a gene: 10. The CDR3 coding sequence is TGTGCCAGCAGCGGACCAACTAGCGCGCGCACAGATACGCAGTATTTT. This sequence encodes CASSGPTSARTDTQYF.

This clonotype was found many times. The chain joins TRBV20-1 to TRBJ2-2; D is unclear. Trimming stripped 0 bases from V and 0 bases from J, with 14 bases between. CDR1 is DFQATT, CDR2 SNEGSKA, per germline (reference sequence). The CDR3 totals 17 residues. CDR3 sequence reads: CSARDINSPTNTGELFF. The CDR3 nucleotides are TGCAGTGCTAGAGATATCAATAGCCCTACGAACACCGGGGAGCTGTTTTTT.

In its sample, this clonotype is medium-sized. In DNA form, the CDR3 reads TGTGCCAGCAGTTTAGCAGGGCAACAGTACTTC. Protein product: CASSLAGQQYF. The chain carries TRBV12-3 or TRBV12-4 and TRBJ2-7; no firm D call. CDR3 length: 11 residues. V lost 0 bases and J lost 10, with 7 bases in between.

CDR3 coding DNA: TGTGCCAGCAACGACAGGGGGCTACCCCTCCACTTT. Amino acid sequence: CASNDRGLPLHF. This rearrangement joins TRBV27 to TRBJ1-6; 10 bases fit TRBD1. CDR3 size: 12 residues. Germline CDR1 is MNHEY and CDR2 is SMNVEV (reference sequence). Germline trimming cut 7 bases from V and 12 bases from J; bases unmatched to any gene: 3.

This clonotype was seen at least ten times. The CDR3 spells CASSEHGKRGEQYF. CDR3 sequence (DNA): TGTGCCAGCAGTGAGCACGGGAAGAGAGGCGAGCAGTACTTC. The rearrangement joins TRBV6-1 to TRBJ2-7; possibly TRBD2 for D (5 bases). CDR1 and CDR2 (germline): MNHNS, SASEGT. V lost 3 bases and J lost 6, with 15 bases in between. The CDR3 has 14 amino acids.

This rearrangement joins TRBV6-1 to TRBJ1-5; possible D gene TRBD1, 6 bases. Germline V gene data show CDR1 as MNHNS and CDR2 as SASEGT. The V and J ends lost 4 bases and 0 bases respectively, with 16 bases between them. The CDR3 is made up of 17 amino acids. The CDR3 DNA reads TGTGCCAGCAGTGTCGCAGGGGCCCTATATAGCAATCAGCCCCAGCATTTT. Encoded protein: CASSVAGALYSNQPQHF.

CDR3 sequence: CASSSPLTGSYGYTF. The CDR3 DNA sequence: TGTGCCAGCAGTTCCCCCCTGACAGGGAGTTATGGCTACACCTTC. This sequence joins TRBV27 and TRBJ1-2; the match to TRBD1 covers 7 bases. V was clipped by 4 bases and J by 5 bases; unmatched bases: 10. Per germline, CDR1 MNHEY and CDR2 SMNVEV (reference sequence). This CDR3 comprises 15 residues.

The chain joins TRBV6-5 to TRBJ2-7; D remains unclear. Germline V gene sequence: CDR1 MNHEY, CDR2 SVGAGI. V lost 6 bases to trimming and J lost 6 bases, with 18 bases between them. The CDR3 covers 14 residues. The CDR3 DNA sequence: TGTGCCAGCAGCCGAAGTTGGGCGACCGGCGAGCAGTACTTC. Encoded protein: CASSRSWATGEQYF.

The table lists this clonotype with many counts. The chain is built from TRBV7-3 and TRBJ2-3; D is unclear. V lost 5 bases to trimming and J lost 10 bases, with 19 bases between them. The CDR3 sequence is 14 residues long. The germline gives CDR1 SGHTA, CDR2 FQGTGA. The CDR3 DNA reads TGTGCCAGCAGCCCCCACCTTTTCGGCAATCCGCAGTATTTT. It codes for CASSPHLFGNPQYF.

This clonotype was observed at least ten times. The rearrangement links TRBV3-1 to TRBJ2-3; D unclear. CDR1 is LGHDT, CDR2 YNNKEL, per germline (reference sequence). Trimming shortened V by 0 bases and J by 4 bases, and 11 bases separated the two germline ends. This CDR3 spans 15 amino acids. The CDR3 region is CASSQDPTPPDTQYF. CDR3 nucleotide sequence: TGTGCCAGCAGCCAAGACCCCACCCCCCCAGATACGCAGTATTTT.